Listed below are T cell receptor beta chains from one sample, sequenced in a study of T cell responses to AZD1222 COVID-19 vaccine. TCRdb's copy holds only in-frame clones and misses some; the assay was immunoSEQ multiplex PCR. There are around 52,000 clones in the sample; 86% occur only once, and approximately 15% lies in the top ten. The input for sequencing was peripheral blood, taken on day 0 of AZD1222 vaccination. These receptor sequences come from an adult in good health. Each CDR3 is given with its conserved first and last residue. The order of the fields is D gene, V gene, J gene, clone size, CDR3 protein, CDR3 DNA. D genes are given only for firm matches. Clone size is shown for a subset of rows, as once, few, many or a class of expanded clone.

>.|TRBV5-6|TRBJ1-1|.
CASSLRQGYTEAFF
TGTGCCAGCAGCTTGCGGCAGGGCTACACTGAAGCTTTCTTT
>.|TRBV27|TRBJ1-5|.
CASRTGQTNQPQHF
TGTGCCAGCAGGACTGGACAGACCAATCAGCCCCAGCATTTT
>.|TRBV4-1|TRBJ1-2|.
CASSQEGTTSYGYTF
TGCGCCAGCAGCCAAGAAGGGACAACGAGCTATGGCTACACCTTC
>TRBD2|TRBV6-1|TRBJ2-5|.
CASSEGASGGQETQYF
TGTGCCAGCAGTGAAGGGGCTAGCGGGGGCCAAGAGACCCAGTACTTC
>TRBD2|TRBV5-4|TRBJ2-3|few
CASSLDSGRNGDTQYF
TGTGCCAGCAGCTTGGATAGCGGGAGGAACGGAGATACGCAGTATTTT
>.|TRBV7-9|TRBJ1-5|.
CASSPPGQPQHF
TGTGCCAGCAGCCCTCCCGGTCAGCCCCAGCATTTT
>TRBD1|TRBV6-5|TRBJ1-5|.
CASRDRLPGQPQHF
TGTGCCAGCAGGGACAGGTTACCAGGTCAGCCCCAGCATTTT
>.|TRBV9|TRBJ1-1|few
CASSVVATNTEAFF
TGTGCCAGCAGCGTAGTAGCAACGAACACTGAAGCTTTCTTT
>.|TRBV21-1|TRBJ1-3|.
CASFKRRGADGNTIYF
TGTGCCAGCTTTAAAAGAAGGGGGGCGGATGGAAACACCATATATTTT
>.|TRBV6-5|TRBJ1-5|.
CASTTTVLLVEPQHF
TGTGCCAGCACCACAACTGTACTACTGGTGGAGCCCCAGCATTTT
>.|TRBV20-1|TRBJ2-5|.
CSASSPLTGQETQYF
TGCAGTGCTAGTTCCCCCCTCACAGGTCAAGAGACCCAGTACTTC
>.|TRBV6-5|TRBJ2-5|.
CASNVQGSGETQYF
TGTGCCAGCAATGTTCAGGGTTCCGGAGAGACCCAGTACTTC
>.|TRBV6-2/TRBV6-3|TRBJ2-3|.
CASSWTTHEENQYF
TGTGCCAGCAGTTGGACCACCCATGAAGAGAACCAGTATTTT
>.|TRBV6-1|TRBJ1-1|.
CASSEEGTAFF
TGTGCCAGCAGTGAAGAGGGGACAGCTTTCTTT
>.|TRBV19|TRBJ2-1|.
CASSIVGSNEQFF
TGTGCCAGTAGTATAGTCGGGAGCAATGAGCAGTTCTTC
>.|TRBV5-6|TRBJ2-1|.
CASSLGLDNEQFF
TGTGCCAGCAGCTTAGGGCTAGACAATGAGCAGTTCTTC
>.|TRBV18|TRBJ1-1|.
CASSMRQEVEAFF
TGTGCCAGCTCCATGAGACAGGAGGTAGAAGCTTTCTTT
>.|TRBV27|TRBJ2-1|few
CASSFMAGEQFF
TGTGCCAGCAGTTTCATGGCTGGTGAGCAGTTCTTC